This T cell receptor (beta chain) is drawn from a study of cytomegalovirus exposure and HLA in healthy donors. Comment on this clone: The antigen remains undetermined.

The J segment lost 4 bases and the V segment lost 7 bases, leaving 7 bases of the junction unmatched. This CDR3 region has 15 residues. Germline lookup yields CDR1 MNHEY and CDR2 SVGAGI. Findings and limits, study-wide: The productive fraction for most TCR beta V segments was about 87% or about 30% in an earlier analysis. Altogether, 150 to 200 TCR beta chains were recorded as cytomegalovirus-associated.

The primer mix had 60 Vbeta and 13 Jbeta primers. The method was immunoSEQ multiplex PCR; TCRdb's version includes in-frame clones alone and lacks a portion of them. The top ten hold 3.3% of the sample, which has about 120,000 clones, nearly 80% seen once. The receptor comes from a woman in her twenties or thirties in good health and CMV-seropositive. The sample comprised PBMCs. The genes are TRBV6-5 and TRBJ2-5; TRBD1 matches at 12 bases. The CDR3 DNA reads TGTGCCAGCACTGAGGGACAGGGGGCGGTAGAGACCCAGTACTTC. Residues: CASTEGQGAVETQYF.